Listed below are T cell receptor beta chains from one sample, sequenced in a study of CXCR3-negative and CXCR3-positive naive CD8 T cells. From its re-call of the 5' RACE reads, TCRdb lists each CDR3 protein once, without DNA. Recorded for this sample: tens of thousands of distinct CDR3 sequences. Sequenced sample: memory CD8+ T cells from blood. These TCRs come from a human donor in good health. Some clones in this sample may be carry-over from other donors' samples. CDR3s include the opening cysteine and the closing phenylalanine or tryptophan.

V: TRBV7-3; J: TRBJ1-2; CDR3: CASSPTAYGEGYTF
V: TRBV27; J: TRBJ1-5; CDR3: CASSLGTPTGNQPQHF
V: TRBV6-2/TRBV6-3; J: TRBJ2-7; CDR3: CASSYLDYEQYF
V: TRBV7-9; J: TRBJ1-4; CDR3: CASSPRTGGTNEKLFF
V: TRBV7-3; J: TRBJ2-1; CDR3: CASSVTGSSYNEQFF
V: TRBV6-2/TRBV6-3; J: TRBJ2-7; CDR3: CASSYGRGFYEQYF
V: TRBV7-3; J: TRBJ2-2; CDR3: CASSLRVTGELFF
V: TRBV7-9; J: TRBJ2-7; CDR3: CASSLVKPEQYF
V: TRBV20-1; J: TRBJ1-2; CDR3: CSARASDLDYGYTF
V: TRBV20-1; J: TRBJ1-1; CDR3: CSALPRDRGNTEAFF
V: TRBV6-5; J: TRBJ2-4; CDR3: CASSYSVAGIAKNIQYF
V: TRBV27; J: TRBJ2-7; CDR3: CASSLSPVYFHYEQYF
V: TRBV20-1; J: TRBJ2-7; CDR3: CSARDLSGGPYEQYF
V: TRBV28; J: TRBJ2-1; CDR3: CASSSPYRGQVYNEQFF
V: TRBV7-3; J: TRBJ2-3; CDR3: CASSLRGRADTQYF
V: TRBV7-2; J: TRBJ2-5; CDR3: CASSPGTAPGSETQYF
V: TRBV7-9; J: TRBJ2-4; CDR3: CASSSPLGPLAKNIQYF
V: TRBV11-3; J: TRBJ2-1; CDR3: CASSSDRVRNGNEQFF
V: TRBV20-1; J: TRBJ2-5; CDR3: CSARVVGGRETQYF
V: TRBV7-9; J: TRBJ2-1; CDR3: CASSSQGVEQFF
V: TRBV7-2; J: TRBJ2-3; CDR3: CASSLAGGTGTQYF
V: TRBV19; J: TRBJ2-1; CDR3: CASSATGSPYNEQFF
V: TRBV4-1; J: TRBJ2-1; CDR3: CASSQDQSGTVASDPNEQFF
V: TRBV12-3/TRBV12-4; J: TRBJ1-3; CDR3: CASRGVGNTIYF
V: TRBV9; J: TRBJ1-1; CDR3: CASSVKSGQFTEAFF
V: TRBV11-3; J: TRBJ2-7; CDR3: CASSLGLEGQDEQYF
V: TRBV29-1; J: TRBJ1-2; CDR3: CSVPGQGGYGYTF
V: TRBV27; J: TRBJ2-7; CDR3: CASSLFHNYEQYF
V: TRBV28; J: TRBJ2-5; CDR3: CASIPLAGTGFETQYF
V: TRBV13; J: TRBJ1-2; CDR3: CASSLGPGQAPYGYTF
V: TRBV29-1; J: TRBJ2-1; CDR3: CSVWLADEQFF
V: TRBV12-5; J: TRBJ1-2; CDR3: CASGTGSSYGYTF
V: TRBV7-9; J: TRBJ2-7; CDR3: CASSSPREGAYEQYF
V: TRBV21-1; J: TRBJ1-5; CDR3: CASSKDALYSNQPQHF
V: TRBV29-1; J: TRBJ2-7; CDR3: CSVDGTGATYEQYF
V: TRBV6-6; J: TRBJ2-7; CDR3: CASSYSEDEQYF
V: TRBV7-9; J: TRBJ2-7; CDR3: CASSLVAGPFYEQYF
V: TRBV4-2; J: TRBJ2-7; CDR3: CASSQDSGFRGQYF
V: TRBV7-8; J: TRBJ1-5; CDR3: CASSLWAGLSNQPQHF
V: TRBV29-1; J: TRBJ2-1; CDR3: CSATDRGDNEQFF
V: TRBV6-5; J: TRBJ2-3; CDR3: CASSYSRTADGDTQYF
V: TRBV29-1; J: TRBJ2-7; CDR3: CSALGDRENLTPYEQYF
V: TRBV7-3; J: TRBJ2-3; CDR3: CASSSGPKEWTADTQYF
V: TRBV9; J: TRBJ2-1; CDR3: CASSVQGRGLYNEQFF
V: TRBV3-1; J: TRBJ1-5; CDR3: CASSLDSSEQPQHF
V: TRBV19; J: TRBJ1-3; CDR3: CASSPISGNTIYF
V: TRBV20-1; J: TRBJ1-2; CDR3: CSARDHATSGQSYGYTF
V: TRBV6-6; J: TRBJ2-7; CDR3: CASSYSEQGLSYEQYF
V: TRBV6-2/TRBV6-3; J: TRBJ2-3; CDR3: CASSAGTGETDTQYF